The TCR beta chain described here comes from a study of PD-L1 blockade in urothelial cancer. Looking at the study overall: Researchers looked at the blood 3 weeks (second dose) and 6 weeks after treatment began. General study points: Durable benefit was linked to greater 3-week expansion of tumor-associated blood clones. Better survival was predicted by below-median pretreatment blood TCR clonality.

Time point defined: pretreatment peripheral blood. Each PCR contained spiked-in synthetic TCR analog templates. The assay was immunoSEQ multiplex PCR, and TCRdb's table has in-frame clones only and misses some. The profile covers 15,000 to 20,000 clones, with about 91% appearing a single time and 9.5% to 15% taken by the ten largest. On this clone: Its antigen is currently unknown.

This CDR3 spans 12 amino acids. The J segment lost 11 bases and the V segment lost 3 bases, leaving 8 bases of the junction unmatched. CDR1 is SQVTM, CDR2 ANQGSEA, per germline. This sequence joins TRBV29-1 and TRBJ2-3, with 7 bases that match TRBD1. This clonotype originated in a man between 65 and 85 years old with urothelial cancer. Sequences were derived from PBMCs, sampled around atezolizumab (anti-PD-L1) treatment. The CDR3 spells CSVDPTGLVQYF. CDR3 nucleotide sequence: TGCAGCGTTGATCCGACAGGGCTAGTGCAGTATTTT.